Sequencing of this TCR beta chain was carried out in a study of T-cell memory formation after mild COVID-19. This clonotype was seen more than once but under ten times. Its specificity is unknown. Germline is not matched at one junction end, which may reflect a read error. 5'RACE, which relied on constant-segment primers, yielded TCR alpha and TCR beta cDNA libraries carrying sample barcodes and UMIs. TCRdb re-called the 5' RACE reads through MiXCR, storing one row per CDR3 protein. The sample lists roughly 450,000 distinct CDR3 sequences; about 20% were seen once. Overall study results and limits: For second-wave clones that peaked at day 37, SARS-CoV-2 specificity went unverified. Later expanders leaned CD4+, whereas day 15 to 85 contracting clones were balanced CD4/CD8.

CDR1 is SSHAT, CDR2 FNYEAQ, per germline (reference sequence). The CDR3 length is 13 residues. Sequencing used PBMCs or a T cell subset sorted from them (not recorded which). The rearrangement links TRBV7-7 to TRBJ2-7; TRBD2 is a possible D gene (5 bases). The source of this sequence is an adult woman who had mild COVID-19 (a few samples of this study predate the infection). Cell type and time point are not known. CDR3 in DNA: TGTGCTAGCAGCTTACAAGCGGACTACGAGCAGTACTTC. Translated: CASSLQADYEQYF. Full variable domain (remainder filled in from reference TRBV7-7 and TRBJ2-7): GAGVSQSPRYKVTKRGQDVTLRCDPISSHATLYWYQQALGQGPEFLTYFNYEAQPDKSGLPSDRFSAERPEGSISTLTIQRTEQRDSAMYRCASSLQADYEQYFGPGTRLTVT.